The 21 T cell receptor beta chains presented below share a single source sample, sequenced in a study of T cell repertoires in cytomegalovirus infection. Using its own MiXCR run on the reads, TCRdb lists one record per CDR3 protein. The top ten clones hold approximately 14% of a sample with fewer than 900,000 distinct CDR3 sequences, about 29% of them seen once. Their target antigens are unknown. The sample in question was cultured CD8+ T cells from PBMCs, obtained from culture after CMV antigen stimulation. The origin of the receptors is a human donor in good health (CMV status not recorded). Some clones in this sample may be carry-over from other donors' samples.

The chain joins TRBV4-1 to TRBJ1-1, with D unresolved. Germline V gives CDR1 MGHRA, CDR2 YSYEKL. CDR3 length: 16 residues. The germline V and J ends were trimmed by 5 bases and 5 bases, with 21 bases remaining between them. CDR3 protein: CASSGRPTGGKTEAFF. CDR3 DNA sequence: TGCGCCAGCAGCGGCCGGCCGACCGGCGGGAAGACTGAAGCTTTCTTT.

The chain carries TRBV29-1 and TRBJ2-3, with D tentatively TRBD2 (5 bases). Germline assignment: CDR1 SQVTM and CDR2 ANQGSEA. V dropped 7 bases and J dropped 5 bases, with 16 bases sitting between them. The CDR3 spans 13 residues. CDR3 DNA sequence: TGCAGCGCCCGCGGCCGGGGAGAAGATACGCAGTATTTT. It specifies CSARGRGEDTQYF.

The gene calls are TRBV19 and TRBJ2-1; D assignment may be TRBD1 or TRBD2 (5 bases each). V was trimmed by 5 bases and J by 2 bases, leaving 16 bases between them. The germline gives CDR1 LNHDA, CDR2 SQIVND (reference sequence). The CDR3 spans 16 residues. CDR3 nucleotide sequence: TGTGCCAGTAGTGTGTTCCTGAGGGGTCCCTACAATGAGCAGTTCTTC. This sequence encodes CASSVFLRGPYNEQFF. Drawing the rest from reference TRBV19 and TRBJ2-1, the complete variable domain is DGGITQSPKYLFRKEGQNVTLSCEQNLNHDAMYWYRQDPGQGLRLIYYSQIVNDFQKGDIAEGYSVSREKKESFPLTVTSAQKNPTAFYLCASSVFLRGPYNEQFFGPGTRLTVL.

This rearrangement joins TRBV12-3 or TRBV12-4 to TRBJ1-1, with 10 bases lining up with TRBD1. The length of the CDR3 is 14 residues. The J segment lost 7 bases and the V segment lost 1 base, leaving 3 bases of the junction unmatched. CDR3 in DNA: TGTGCCAGCAGTTTAGGCGGGACAGGGGTTGAAGCTTTCTTT. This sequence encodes CASSLGGTGVEAFF.

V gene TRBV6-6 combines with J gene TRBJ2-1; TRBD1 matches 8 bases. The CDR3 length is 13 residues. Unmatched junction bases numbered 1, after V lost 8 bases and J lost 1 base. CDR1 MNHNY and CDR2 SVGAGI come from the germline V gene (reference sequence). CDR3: CASDRGSYNEQFF. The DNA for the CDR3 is TGTGCCAGCGACAGGGGATCCTACAATGAGCAGTTCTTC.

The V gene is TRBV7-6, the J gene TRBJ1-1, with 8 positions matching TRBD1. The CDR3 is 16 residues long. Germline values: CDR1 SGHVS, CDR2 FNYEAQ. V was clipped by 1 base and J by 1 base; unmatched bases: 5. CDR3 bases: TGTGCCAGCAGCTTAGAGACAGGGGTTTGGAACACTGAAGCTTTCTTT. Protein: CASSLETGVWNTEAFF.

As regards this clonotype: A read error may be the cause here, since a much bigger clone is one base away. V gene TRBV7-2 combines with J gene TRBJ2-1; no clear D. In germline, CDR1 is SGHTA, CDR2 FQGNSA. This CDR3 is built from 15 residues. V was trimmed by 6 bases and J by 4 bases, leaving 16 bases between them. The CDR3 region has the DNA TGTGCCAGCAGACAGTGGGGAAATCTATACAATGAGCAGTTCTTC. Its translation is CASRQWGNLYNEQFF.

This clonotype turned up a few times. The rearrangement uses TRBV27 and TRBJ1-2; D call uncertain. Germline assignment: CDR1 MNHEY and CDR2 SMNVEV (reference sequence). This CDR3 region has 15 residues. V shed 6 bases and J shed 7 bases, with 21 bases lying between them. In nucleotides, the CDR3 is TGTGCCAGCAGACTGCTGGCAGAACCCCGGAGTGGCTACACCTTC. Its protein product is CASRLLAEPRSGYTF.

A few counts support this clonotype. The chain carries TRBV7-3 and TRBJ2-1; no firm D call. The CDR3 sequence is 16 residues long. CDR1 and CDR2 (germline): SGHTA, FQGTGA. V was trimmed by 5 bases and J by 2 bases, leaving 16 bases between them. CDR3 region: CASSPLAGGAYNEQFF. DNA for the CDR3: TGTGCCAGCAGCCCTCTGGCCGGCGGAGCCTACAATGAGCAGTTCTTC.

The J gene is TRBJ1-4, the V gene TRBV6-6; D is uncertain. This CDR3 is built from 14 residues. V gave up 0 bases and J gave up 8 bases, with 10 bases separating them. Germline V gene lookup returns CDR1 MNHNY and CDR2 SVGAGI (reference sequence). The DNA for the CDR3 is TGTGCCAGCAGTTACTCCGTGGACGCCGAAAAACTGTTTTTT. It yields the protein CASSYSVDAEKLFF.

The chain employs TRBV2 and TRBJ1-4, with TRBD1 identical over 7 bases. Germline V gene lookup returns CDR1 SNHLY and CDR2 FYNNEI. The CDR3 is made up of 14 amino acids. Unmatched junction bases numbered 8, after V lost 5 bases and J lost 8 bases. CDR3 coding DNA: TGTGCCAGCAGTCCGAGGGGGCCCGGAGAAAAACTGTTTTTT. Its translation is CASSPRGPGEKLFF.

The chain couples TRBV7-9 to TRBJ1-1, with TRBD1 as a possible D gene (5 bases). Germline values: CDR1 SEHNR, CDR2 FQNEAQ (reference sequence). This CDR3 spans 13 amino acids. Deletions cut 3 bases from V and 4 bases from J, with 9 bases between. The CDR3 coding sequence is TGTGCCAGCAGCTTGGAGGGACCCACTGAAGCTTTCTTT. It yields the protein CASSLEGPTEAFF.

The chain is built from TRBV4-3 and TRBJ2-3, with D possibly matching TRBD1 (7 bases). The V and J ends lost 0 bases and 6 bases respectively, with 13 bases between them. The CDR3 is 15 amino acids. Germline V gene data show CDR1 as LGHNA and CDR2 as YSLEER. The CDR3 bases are TGCGCCAGCAGCCAAGATCAGGGGGGAATCGATACGCAGTATTTT. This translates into CASSQDQGGIDTQYF.

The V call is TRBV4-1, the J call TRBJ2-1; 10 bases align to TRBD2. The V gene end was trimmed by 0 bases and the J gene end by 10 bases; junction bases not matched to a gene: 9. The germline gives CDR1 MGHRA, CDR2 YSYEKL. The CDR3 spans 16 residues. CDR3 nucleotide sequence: TGCGCCAGCAGCCAAGATGAAGCGGGGGGGCCGAGGGAGCAGTTCTTC. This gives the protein CASSQDEAGGPREQFF.

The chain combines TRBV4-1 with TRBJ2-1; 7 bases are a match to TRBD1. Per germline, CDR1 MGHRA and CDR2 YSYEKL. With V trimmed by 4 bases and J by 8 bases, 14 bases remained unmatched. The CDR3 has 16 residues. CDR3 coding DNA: TGCGCCAGCAGCCCGGTCACAGGGGATTTTAGCCATGAGCAGTTCTTC. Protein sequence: CASSPVTGDFSHEQFF.

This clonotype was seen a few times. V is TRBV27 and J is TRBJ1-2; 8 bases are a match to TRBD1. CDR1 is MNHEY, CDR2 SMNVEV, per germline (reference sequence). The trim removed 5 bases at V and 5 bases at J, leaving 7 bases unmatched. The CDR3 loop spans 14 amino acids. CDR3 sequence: CASSAGGKWYGYTF. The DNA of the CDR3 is TGTGCCAGCAGTGCAGGGGGCAAATGGTATGGCTACACCTTC.

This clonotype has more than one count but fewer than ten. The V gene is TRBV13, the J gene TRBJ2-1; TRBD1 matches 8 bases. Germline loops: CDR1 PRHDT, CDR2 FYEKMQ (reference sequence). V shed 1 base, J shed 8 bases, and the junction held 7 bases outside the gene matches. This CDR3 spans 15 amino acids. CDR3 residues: CASSLDRGSSDEQFF. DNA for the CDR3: TGTGCCAGCAGCTTAGACAGGGGGTCTAGTGATGAGCAGTTCTTC.

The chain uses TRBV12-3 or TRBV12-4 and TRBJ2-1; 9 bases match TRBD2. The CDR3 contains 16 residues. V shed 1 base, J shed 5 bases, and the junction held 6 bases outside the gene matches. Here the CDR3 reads CASSLVRTSDNNEQFF. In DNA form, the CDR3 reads TGTGCCAGCAGTTTAGTACGGACTAGCGATAACAATGAGCAGTTCTTC.

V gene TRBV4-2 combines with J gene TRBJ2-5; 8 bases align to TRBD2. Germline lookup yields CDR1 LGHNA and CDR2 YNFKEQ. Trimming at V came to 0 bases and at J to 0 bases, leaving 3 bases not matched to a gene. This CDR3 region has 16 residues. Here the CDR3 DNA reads TGTGCCAGCAGCCAAGAGGTAGCGGGGAACCAAGAGACCCAGTACTTC. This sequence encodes CASSQEVAGNQETQYF.

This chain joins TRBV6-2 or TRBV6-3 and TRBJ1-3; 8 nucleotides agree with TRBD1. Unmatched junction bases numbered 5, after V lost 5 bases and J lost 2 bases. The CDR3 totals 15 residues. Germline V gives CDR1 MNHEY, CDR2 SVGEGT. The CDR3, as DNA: TGTGCCAGCAGTAACCAGGGGGCGGCTGGAAACACCATATATTTT. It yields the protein CASSNQGAAGNTIYF.

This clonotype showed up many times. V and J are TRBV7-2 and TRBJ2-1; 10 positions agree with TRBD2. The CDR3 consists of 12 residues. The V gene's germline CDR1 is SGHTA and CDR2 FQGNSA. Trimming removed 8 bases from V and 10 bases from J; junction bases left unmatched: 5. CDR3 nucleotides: TGTGCCAGCGCGGAGCGGGGGGGCGAGCAGTTCTTC. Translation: CASAERGGEQFF.